This entry describes one T cell receptor beta chain. Its antigen specificity is not known. No quality values exist for individual bases; no much larger clone is one base distant. The collaborating institutions used their own protocols to collect whole blood in K2EDTA tubes. For TCRbeta analysis, collaborators shipped samples in one of three forms: frozen whole blood, isolated PBMCs, or DNA extracted from either of those sample types. The data were obtained in a study of blood T cell repertoires in COVID-19 (dated by TCRdb to the early 2020s). About the full investigation: The collaborator samples originated in the United States, Italy and Spain and spanned the acute and convalescent phases of COVID-19. The material from the prospective study consisted of cDNA or gDNA derived from T cells, B-cell-depleted T cells, or PBMCs. The dataset comprised deeply sampled blood TCRbeta repertoires from subjects exposed to, actively infected with, or recovered from COVID-19. The repertoires were released in a freely available public database meant as a resource for research on the immune response to SARS-CoV-2. The samples were drawn from two sources: the first 160 participants of the ongoing ImmuneRACE study, and 1,254 subjects contributed by 6 global collaborators. A de-identified subject ID, COVID-19 status, age in years and sex were almost always included in the sample metadata. Where available, HLA class I and class II types were obtained from metadata supplied by the sample provider rather than from assay-based typing. Study-wide conclusions, independent of this receptor: Clinical and demographic metadata were provided uncurated, with the amount varying by source and participant.

TCRbeta CDR3 regions were amplified from genomic DNA by means of the immunoSEQ Assay, a bias-controlled multiplex PCR. Per the original workflow: The number of nucleated cells in each sample was estimated by amplification of reference gene primers within the assay. To quantify the absolute abundance of each unique TCRbeta CDR3 rearrangement, sequence reads were collapsed and filtered. For each sample, productive Simpson clonality was calculated as the square root of Simpson's diversity index across productive rearrangements. TCRdb mirrors the immuneACCESS table, restricted to in-frame sequences. Some clones are absent from its copies; in checked studies, under half trace to an unresolved V gene, and the reason for the others is unknown. V and J calls and clone size follow that table, whereas D and trimming were derived from the DNA. The sample table lists roughly 170,000 clones, approximately 86% of them with a count of one. The ten largest clones take up about 3% of the sample.

The clonotype was recovered from a man aged 35-49 years with active or convalescent COVID-19. The specimen was peripheral blood.

At the DNA level, the sequence is TGTGCCAGCAGTTATGGGAGTGAGCAGTTCTTC. Its amino acids are CASSYGSEQFF. The chain joins TRBV6-2 or TRBV6-3 to TRBJ2-1, with a tentative D gene TRBD2 over 5 matching bases. The CDR3 spans 11 residues, from the cysteine through the phenylalanine. Just CDR3 DNA is preserved here, 33 bases in frame from base 1. A distance of 6 bases separates the germline ends of V and J, which lose 3 bases and 9 bases respectively. For CDR1 and CDR2, the germline V gene lists MNHEY and SVGEGT.